This TCR beta chain is from a study of T cells in Graves' hyperthyroidism and ophthalmopathy. Patients were excluded because of uncontrolled infection, other autoimmune disease, pregnancy or lactation. Clinical symptoms, serum thyroxine, TRAb, thyroid ultrasound and orbital computed tomography informed diagnoses. Amplified TCR beta CDR3 regions derived from RNA transcripts. When the TCR CDR3 underwent first-round RT-PCR, the HTBI primer set was used. TCRdb called the multiplex PCR reads again in MiXCR, with one record for every CDR3 protein. The table records hundreds of thousands of distinct CDR3 sequences, over 35% of them present only once. This CDR3 spans 15 amino acids. Trimming removed 0 bases at V and 7 bases at J, with 12 bases between. In germline, CDR1 is LGHNA, CDR2 YSLEER.

The sample was blood. This clonotype originated in a young man with Graves' hyperthyroidism. The chain employs TRBV4-3 and TRBJ1-4; D call uncertain. CDR3 protein: CASSQDGSGSEKLFF. For the CDR3, the DNA is TGCGCCAGCAGCCAAGATGGGAGTGGGAGTGAAAAACTGTTTTTT.